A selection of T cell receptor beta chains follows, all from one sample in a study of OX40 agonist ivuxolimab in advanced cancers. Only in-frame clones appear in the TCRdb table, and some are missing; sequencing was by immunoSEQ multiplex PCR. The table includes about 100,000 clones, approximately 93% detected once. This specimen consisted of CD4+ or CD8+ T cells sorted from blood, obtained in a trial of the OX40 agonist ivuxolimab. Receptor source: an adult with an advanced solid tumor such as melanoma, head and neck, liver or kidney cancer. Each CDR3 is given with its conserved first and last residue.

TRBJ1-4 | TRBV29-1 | CSVTLWGQSTNEKLFF
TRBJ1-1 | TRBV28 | CASSLTTPGEAFF
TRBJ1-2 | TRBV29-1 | CSATGGDYGYTF
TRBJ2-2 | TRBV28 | CASRDSYTGELFF
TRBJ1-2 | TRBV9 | CASSTGSNYGYTF
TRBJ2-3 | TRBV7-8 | CALTQGRRTDTQYF
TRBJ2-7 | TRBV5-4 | CASSLTREGEQYF
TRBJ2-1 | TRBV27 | CASSLLRMRDRVDEQFF
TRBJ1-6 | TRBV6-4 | CASSDPGQGVSPLHF
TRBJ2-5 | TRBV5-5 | CASSLGSRTGRAETQYF
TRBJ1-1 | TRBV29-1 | CSVHDRGSSYTEAFF
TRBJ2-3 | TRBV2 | CAGRAPEDTQYF
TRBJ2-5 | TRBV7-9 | CASSLSETQYF
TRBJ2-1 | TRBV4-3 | CASSQDPPHYNEQFF
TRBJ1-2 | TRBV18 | CASSPPGTGKFYGYTF
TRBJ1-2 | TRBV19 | CASSIGPSRDYTF
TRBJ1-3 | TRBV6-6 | CASSYARAGNTIYF
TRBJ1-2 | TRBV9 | CASSVTGTYGYTF
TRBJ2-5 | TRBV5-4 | CASSLARLAGGPRETQYF
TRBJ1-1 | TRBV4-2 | CASSYGNTEAFF
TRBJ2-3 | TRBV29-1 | CSVGGRGPSTDTQYF
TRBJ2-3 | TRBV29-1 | CSGLKAGVTQYF
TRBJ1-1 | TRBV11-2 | CASIDDWGVTEAFF
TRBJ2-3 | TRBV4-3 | CASSQDPASTDTQYF
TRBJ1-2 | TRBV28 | CASSLIGTGYTF
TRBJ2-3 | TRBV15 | CATSVRLAGTDTQYF
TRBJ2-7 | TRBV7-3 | CASSPNWSSYEQYF
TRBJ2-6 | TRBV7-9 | CASSLVGANVLTF
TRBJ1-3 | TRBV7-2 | CASSLMLVSGNTIYF
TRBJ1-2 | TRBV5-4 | CASSFRDSYGYTF
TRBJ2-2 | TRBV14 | CASSQDRTGLFF